This T cell receptor beta chain was identified in a study of T cell responses to AZD1222 COVID-19 vaccine. The CDR3 runs 18 residues. The V and J ends lost 5 bases and 4 bases, in that order; junction bases with no gene match: 11. CDR1 SEHNR and CDR2 FQNEAQ come from the germline V gene (reference sequence). For this clone: As yet, its antigen is unknown.

Whole-study results and caveats: Donors, mostly white British, included more females; clonal diversity was possibly underestimated. The reported proportion of spike-specific TCRs targeting unmutated variant regions was nearly half. Baseline testing showed seropositivity in only a handful of AZD1222 recipients.

The method was immunoSEQ multiplex PCR; TCRdb's version includes in-frame clones alone and lacks a portion of them. The sample records roughly 150,000 clones, approximately 92% being singletons. The chain employs TRBV7-9 and TRBJ2-3; the match to TRBD2 covers 14 bases. This TCR was sampled from an adult in good health. Here the sequenced sample was peripheral blood, taken on day 0 of AZD1222 vaccination. The CDR3 loop is CASSPRLAGGLGADTQYF. The CDR3 coding sequence is TGTGCCAGCAGCCCGCGACTAGCGGGGGGGCTGGGCGCAGATACGCAGTATTTT.